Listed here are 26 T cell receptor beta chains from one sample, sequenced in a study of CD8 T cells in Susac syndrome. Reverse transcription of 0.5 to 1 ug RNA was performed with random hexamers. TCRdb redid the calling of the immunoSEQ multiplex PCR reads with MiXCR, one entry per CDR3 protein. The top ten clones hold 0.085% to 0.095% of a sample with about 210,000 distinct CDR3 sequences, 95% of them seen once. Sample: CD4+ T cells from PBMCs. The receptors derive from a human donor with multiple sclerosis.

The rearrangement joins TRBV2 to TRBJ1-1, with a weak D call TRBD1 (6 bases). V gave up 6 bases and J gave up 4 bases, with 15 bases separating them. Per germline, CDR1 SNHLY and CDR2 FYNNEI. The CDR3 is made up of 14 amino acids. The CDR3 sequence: CASRAQGGSTEAFF. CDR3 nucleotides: TGTGCCAGCAGGGCACAGGGAGGGAGCACTGAAGCTTTCTTT.

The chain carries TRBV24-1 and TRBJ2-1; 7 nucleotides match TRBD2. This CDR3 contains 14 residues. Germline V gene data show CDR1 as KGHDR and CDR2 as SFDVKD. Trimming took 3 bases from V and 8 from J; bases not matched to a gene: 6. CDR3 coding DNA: TGTGCCACCAGTGATCCGGGAGGATCGGATGAGCAGTTCTTC. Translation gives CATSDPGGSDEQFF.

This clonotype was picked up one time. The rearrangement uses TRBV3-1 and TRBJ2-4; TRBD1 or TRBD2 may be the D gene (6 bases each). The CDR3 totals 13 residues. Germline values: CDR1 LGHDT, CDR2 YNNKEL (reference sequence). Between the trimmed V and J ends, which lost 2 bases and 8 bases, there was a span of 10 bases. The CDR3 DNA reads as TGTGCCAGCAGCCAAAGGGGGGTGGACATTCAGTACTTC. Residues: CASSQRGVDIQYF.

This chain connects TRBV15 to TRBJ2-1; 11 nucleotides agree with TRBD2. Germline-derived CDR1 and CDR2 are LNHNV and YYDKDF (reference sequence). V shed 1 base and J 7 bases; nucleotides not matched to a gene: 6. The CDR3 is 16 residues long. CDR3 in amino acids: CATSRGRTSGLNEQFF. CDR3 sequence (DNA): TGTGCCACCAGCAGAGGAAGGACTAGCGGGCTAAATGAGCAGTTCTTC.

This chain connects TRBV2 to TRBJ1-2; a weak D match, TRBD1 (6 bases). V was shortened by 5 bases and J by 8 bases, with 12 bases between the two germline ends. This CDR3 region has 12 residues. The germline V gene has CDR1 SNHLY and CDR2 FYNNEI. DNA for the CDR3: TGTGCCAGCAGTCACAGGGCCAGCGGCTACACCTTC. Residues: CASSHRASGYTF. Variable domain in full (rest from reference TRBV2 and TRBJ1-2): EPEVTQTPSHQVTQMGQEVILRCVPISNHLYFYWYRQILGQKVEFLVSFYNNEISEKSEIFDDQFSVERPDGSNFTLKIRSTKLEDSAMYFCASSHRASGYTFGSGTRLTVV.

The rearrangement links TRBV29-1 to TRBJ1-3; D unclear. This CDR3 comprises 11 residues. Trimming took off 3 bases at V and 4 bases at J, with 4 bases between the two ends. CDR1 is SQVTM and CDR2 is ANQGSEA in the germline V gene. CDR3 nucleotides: TGCAGCGTTGACGAGGGAAACACCATATATTTT. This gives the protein CSVDEGNTIYF.

CDR3 nucleotide sequence: TGTGCCTGGAGGATTTCGGCCCTTGGCTACACCTTC. This codes for CAWRISALGYTF. The rearrangement links TRBV30 to TRBJ1-2; D is ambiguous. The CDR3 contains 12 residues. The V and J ends lost 3 bases and 7 bases respectively, with 12 bases between them. From germline, CDR1 is GTSNPN and CDR2 SVGIG (reference sequence).

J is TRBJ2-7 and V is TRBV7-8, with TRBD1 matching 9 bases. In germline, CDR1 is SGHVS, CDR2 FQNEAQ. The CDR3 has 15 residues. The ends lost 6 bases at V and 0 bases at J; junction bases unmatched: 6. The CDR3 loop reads CASRTDRGSSYEQYF. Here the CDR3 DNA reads TGTGCCAGCAGAACTGACAGGGGGAGCTCCTACGAGCAGTACTTC.

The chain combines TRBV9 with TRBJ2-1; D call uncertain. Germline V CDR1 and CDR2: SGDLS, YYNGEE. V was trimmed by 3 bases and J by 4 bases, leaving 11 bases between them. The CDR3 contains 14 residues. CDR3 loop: CASSAYYAYNEQFF. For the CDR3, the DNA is TGTGCCAGCAGCGCCTACTACGCGTACAATGAGCAGTTCTTC.

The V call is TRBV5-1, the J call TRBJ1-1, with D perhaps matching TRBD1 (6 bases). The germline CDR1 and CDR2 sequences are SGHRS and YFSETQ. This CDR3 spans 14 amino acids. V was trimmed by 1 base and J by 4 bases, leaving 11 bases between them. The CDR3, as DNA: TGCGCCAGCAGCTTGACAGGGAGAGCCACTGAAGCTTTCTTT. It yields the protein CASSLTGRATEAFF.

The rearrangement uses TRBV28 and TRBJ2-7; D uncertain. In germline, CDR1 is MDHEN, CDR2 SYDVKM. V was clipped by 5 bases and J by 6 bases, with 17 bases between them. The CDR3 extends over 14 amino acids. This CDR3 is CASSPSPSPPEQYF. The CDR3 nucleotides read TGTGCCAGCAGTCCCTCGCCCTCCCCCCCCGAGCAGTACTTC. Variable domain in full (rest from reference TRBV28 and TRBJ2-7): DVKVTQSSRYLVKRTGEKVFLECVQDMDHENMFWYRQDPGLGLRLIYFSYDVKMKEKGDIPEGYSVSREKKERFSLILESASTNQTSMYLCASSPSPSPPEQYFGPGTRLTVT.

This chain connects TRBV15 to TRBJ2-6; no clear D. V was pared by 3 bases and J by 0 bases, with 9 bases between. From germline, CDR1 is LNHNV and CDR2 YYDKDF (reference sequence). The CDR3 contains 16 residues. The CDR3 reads CATSSHQASGANVLTF. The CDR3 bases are TGTGCCACCAGCAGCCACCAGGCCTCTGGGGCCAACGTCCTGACTTTC.

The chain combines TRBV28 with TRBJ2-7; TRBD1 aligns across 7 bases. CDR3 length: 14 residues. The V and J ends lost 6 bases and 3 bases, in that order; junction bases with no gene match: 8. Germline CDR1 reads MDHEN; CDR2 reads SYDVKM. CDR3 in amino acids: CASSAHYRGYEQYF. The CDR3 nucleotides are TGTGCCAGCAGCGCCCATTACAGGGGCTACGAGCAGTACTTC.

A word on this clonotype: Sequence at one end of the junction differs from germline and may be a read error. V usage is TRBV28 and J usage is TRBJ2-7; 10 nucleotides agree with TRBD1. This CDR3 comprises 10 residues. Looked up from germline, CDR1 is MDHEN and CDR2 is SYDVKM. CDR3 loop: CASRGQGINF. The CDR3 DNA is TGTGCCAGCAGGGGACAGGGGATTAACTTC.

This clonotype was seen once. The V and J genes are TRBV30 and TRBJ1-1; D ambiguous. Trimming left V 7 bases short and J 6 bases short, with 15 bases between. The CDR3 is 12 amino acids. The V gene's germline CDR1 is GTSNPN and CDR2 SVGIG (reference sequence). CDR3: CAFLEEFAEAFF. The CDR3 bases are TGTGCCTTCCTAGAGGAATTCGCTGAAGCTTTCTTT.

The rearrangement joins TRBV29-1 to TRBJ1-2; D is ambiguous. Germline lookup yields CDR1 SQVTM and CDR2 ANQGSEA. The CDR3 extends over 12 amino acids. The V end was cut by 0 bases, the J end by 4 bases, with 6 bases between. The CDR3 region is CSVEDKFYGYTF. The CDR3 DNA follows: TGCAGCGTTGAAGATAAATTCTATGGCTACACCTTC.

CDR3 protein: CASSLGLAGVGNEQFF. CDR3 sequence (DNA): TGCGCCAGCAGCCTAGGACTAGCGGGAGTTGGCAATGAGCAGTTCTTC. The chain combines TRBV5-1 with TRBJ2-1; 13 bases line up with TRBD2. Germline V gene data show CDR1 as SGHRS and CDR2 as YFSETQ. Trimming removed 4 bases from V and 6 bases from J; junction bases left unmatched: 7. The CDR3 spans 16 residues.

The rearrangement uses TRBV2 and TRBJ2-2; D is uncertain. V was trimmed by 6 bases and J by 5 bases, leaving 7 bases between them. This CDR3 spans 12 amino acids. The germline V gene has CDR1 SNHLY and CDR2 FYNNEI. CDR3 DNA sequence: TGTGCCAGCAGGGACCAAACCGGGGAGCTGTTTTTT. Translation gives CASRDQTGELFF.

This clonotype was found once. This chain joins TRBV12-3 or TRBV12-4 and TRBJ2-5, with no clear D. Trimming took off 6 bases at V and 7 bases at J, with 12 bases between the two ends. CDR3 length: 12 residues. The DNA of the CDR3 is TGTGCCAGCAGCAAACGCTGGGGGACCCAGTACTTC. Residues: CASSKRWGTQYF.

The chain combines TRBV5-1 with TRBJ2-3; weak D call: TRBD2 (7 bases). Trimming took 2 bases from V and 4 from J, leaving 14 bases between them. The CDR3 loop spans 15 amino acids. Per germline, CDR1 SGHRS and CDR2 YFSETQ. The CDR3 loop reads CASSFDEGGSDTQYF. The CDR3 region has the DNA TGCGCCAGCAGCTTTGACGAGGGGGGGTCAGATACGCAGTATTTT.

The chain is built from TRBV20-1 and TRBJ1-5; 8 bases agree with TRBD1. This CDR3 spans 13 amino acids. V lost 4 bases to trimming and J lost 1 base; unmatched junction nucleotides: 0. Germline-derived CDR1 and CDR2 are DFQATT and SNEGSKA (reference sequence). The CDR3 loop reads CSATGGSNQPQHF. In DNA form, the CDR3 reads TGCAGTGCTACAGGGGGCAGCAATCAGCCCCAGCATTTT.

The CDR3 loop reads CASSLSWTGSYEQYF. The DNA for the CDR3 is TGTGCCAGCAGTTTATCCTGGACAGGGTCCTACGAGCAGTACTTC. This chain links TRBV27 with TRBJ2-7; 8 positions agree with TRBD1. Germline V lookup: CDR1 MNHEY, CDR2 SMNVEV (reference sequence). J was trimmed by 1 base and V by 0 bases; bases with no gene match: 2. The CDR3 spans 15 residues.

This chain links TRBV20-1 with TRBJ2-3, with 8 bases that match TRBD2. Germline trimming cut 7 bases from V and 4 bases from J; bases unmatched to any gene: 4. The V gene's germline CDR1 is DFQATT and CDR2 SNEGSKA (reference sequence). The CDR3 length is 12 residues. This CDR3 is CSVSSGADTQYF. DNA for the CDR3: TGCAGTGTCAGTAGCGGGGCAGATACGCAGTATTTT.

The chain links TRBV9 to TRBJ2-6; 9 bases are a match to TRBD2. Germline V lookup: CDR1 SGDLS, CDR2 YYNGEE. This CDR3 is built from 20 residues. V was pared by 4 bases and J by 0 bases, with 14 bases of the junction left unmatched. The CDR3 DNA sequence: TGTGCCAGCAGCTCCAGTACGCCGGGACTAGCAGGCTCTGGGGCCAACGTCCTGACTTTC. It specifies CASSSSTPGLAGSGANVLTF.

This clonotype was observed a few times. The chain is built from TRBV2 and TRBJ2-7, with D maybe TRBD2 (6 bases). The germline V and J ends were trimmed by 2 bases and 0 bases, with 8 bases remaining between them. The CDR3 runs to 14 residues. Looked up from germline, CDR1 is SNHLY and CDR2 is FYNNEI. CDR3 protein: CASSERRDSYEQYF. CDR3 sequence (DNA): TGTGCCAGCAGTGAACGGCGGGACTCCTACGAGCAGTACTTC.

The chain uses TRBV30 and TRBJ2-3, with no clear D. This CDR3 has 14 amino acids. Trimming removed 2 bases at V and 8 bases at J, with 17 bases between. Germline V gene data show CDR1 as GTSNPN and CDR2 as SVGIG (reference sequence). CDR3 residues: CAWSRRSTDGTQYF. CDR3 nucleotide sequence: TGTGCCTGGAGTCGCCGGAGCACAGATGGTACGCAGTATTTT.